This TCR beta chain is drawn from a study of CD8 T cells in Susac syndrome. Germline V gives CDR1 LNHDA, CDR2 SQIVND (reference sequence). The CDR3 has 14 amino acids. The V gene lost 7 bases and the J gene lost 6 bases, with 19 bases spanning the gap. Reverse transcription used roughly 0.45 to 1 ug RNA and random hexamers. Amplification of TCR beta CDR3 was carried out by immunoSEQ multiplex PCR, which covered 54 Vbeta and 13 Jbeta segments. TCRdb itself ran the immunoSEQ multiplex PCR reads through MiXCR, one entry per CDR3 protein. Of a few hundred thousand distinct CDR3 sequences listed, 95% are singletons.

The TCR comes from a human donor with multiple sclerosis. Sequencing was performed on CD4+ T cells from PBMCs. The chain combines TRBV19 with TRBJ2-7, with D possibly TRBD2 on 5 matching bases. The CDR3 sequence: CASKPPGSPGEQYF. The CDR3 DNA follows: TGTGCCAGTAAACCGCCGGGGTCCCCCGGCGAGCAGTACTTC. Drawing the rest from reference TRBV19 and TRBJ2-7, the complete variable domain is DGGITQSPKYLFRKEGQNVTLSCEQNLNHDAMYWYRQDPGQGLRLIYYSQIVNDFQKGDIAEGYSVSREKKESFPLTVTSAQKNPTAFYLCASKPPGSPGEQYFGPGTRLTVT.